Listed here is a single TCR beta chain. Its cognate antigen is unknown. The assay was immunoSEQ multiplex PCR, and TCRdb's table has in-frame clones only and misses some. The sample holds 15,000 to 20,000 clones, around 76% seen once. ViraFEST assay sequencing came after antigen-specific CD4+ T cells were expanded with viral peptide pools. Culture proceeded for about ten days, and CD4+ T cells were then isolated. Infection with SARS-CoV-2 occurred in the person between March and December 2020, and PCR confirmed it. Either the mRNA-1273 or the BNT162b2 vaccine was given to participants as two doses. Germline CDR1 is MGHRA and CDR2 is YSYEKL. The CDR3 length is 19 residues. The ends lost 4 bases at V and 4 bases at J; junction bases unmatched: 14. The data were taken from a study of vaccination effects on CD4 cells after COVID-19.

The origin of this receptor is a human donor who had a prior SARS-CoV-2 infection. The sequencing here drew on CD4+ T cells from PBMCs cultured with SARS-CoV-2 spike peptides, taken after COVID-19 vaccination. The V and J genes are TRBV4-1 and TRBJ2-7, with 15 bases fitting TRBD2. The CDR3 region has the DNA TGCGCCAGCAGCCCCTATCCCCCGGGACTAGCGGGAGGATCTTACGAGCAGTACTTC. This sequence encodes CASSPYPPGLAGGSYEQYF.